These 20 T cell receptor beta chains originate from one sample sequenced in a study of post-analysis software for immune sequencing data. The study, taken as a whole, reports: Five or six TRBV segments, TRBV5-6, TRBV5-1 and TRBV20-1 among them, were found more frequent in patients than controls.

These receptors have no identified antigens. Included in the TCR beta cDNA libraries were unique molecular identifiers. TCRdb analysed the PCR reads with MiXCR anew, one entry per CDR3 protein. This table holds roughly 170,000 distinct CDR3 sequences, approximately 31% found once. The specimen sequenced was blood. These receptors were collected from a girl between 10 and 17 years old with multiple sclerosis.

This clonotype was seen a handful of times. With a much larger clone just one base away, this may be a read error. This chain uses TRBV27 with TRBJ2-5; 8 bases match TRBD2. V gave up 3 bases and J gave up 0 bases; unmatched junction bases: 3. Looked up from germline, CDR1 is MNHEY and CDR2 is SMNVEV (reference sequence). CDR3 length: 15 residues. CDR3 in amino acids: CASSLSGRDQETQYF. The CDR3 DNA reads TGTGCCAGCAGTTTGAGCGGGAGAGACCAAGAGACCCAGTACTTC.

The chain has TRBV7-2 and TRBJ2-1; weak D call: TRBD1 (5 bases). Deletions cut 2 bases from V and 0 bases from J, with 11 bases between. The CDR3 is made up of 16 amino acids. The germline V gene has CDR1 SGHTA and CDR2 FQGNSA. The CDR3 loop is CASSLLGRSSYNEQFF. CDR3 in DNA: TGTGCCAGCAGCTTATTGGGGCGGAGCTCCTACAATGAGCAGTTCTTC.

As to this clonotype: A much bigger clone sits one base away, suggesting this may be a read error. This rearrangement joins TRBV27 to TRBJ2-1; 7 bases are a match to TRBD2. The CDR3 totals 14 residues. The ends lost 4 bases at V and 6 bases at J; junction bases unmatched: 6. Germline lookup yields CDR1 MNHEY and CDR2 SMNVEV (reference sequence). For the CDR3, the DNA is TGTGCCAGCAGTTGTCTGGAGCGGGGCAATGAGCAGTTCTTC. This translates into CASSCLERGNEQFF.

There are many counts of this clonotype. V is TRBV27 and J is TRBJ2-5; TRBD1 aligns across 10 bases. The CDR3 sequence is 13 residues long. Unmatched junction bases numbered 10, after V lost 7 bases and J lost 11 bases. The germline V gene has CDR1 MNHEY and CDR2 SMNVEV (reference sequence). The CDR3 nucleotides are TGTGCCAGCAATCCCGGGACAGGGGTTAAGCAGTACTTC. Translated, it gives CASNPGTGVKQYF.

V gene TRBV6-6 combines with J gene TRBJ2-1; the match to TRBD2 covers 13 bases. The CDR3 runs 16 residues. V lost 6 bases, J lost 8 bases, and 10 bases stayed unmatched. CDR1 and CDR2 from the germline V gene are MNHNY and SVGAGI (reference sequence). The chain's CDR3 is CASSPRTSGSLDEQFF. DNA of the CDR3: TGTGCCAGCAGCCCCCGGACTAGCGGGAGTTTGGATGAGCAGTTCTTC.

The CDR3 is CASSHRTTYEQYF. CDR3 nucleotide sequence: TGTGCCAGCAGTCACAGGACTACCTACGAGCAGTACTTC. V is TRBV7-2 and J is TRBJ2-7, with D maybe TRBD2 (6 bases). V lost 6 bases and J 2 bases, leaving 11 bases between the germline ends. Looked up from germline, CDR1 is SGHTA and CDR2 is FQGNSA. This CDR3 comprises 13 residues. The full variable domain, its missing parts supplied by reference TRBV7-2 and TRBJ2-7, is GAGVSQSPSNKVTEKGKDVELRCDPISGHTALYWYRQSLGQGLEFLIYFQGNSAPDKSGLPSDRFSAERTGGSVSTLTIQRTQQEDSAVYLCASSHRTTYEQYFGPGTRLTVT.

This clonotype was detected only a few times. This chain uses TRBV27 with TRBJ2-7; D not certain. The assigned J gene may be wrong: the sequence end matches TRBJ2-5 better. The CDR3 runs 13 residues. Germline V gene lookup returns CDR1 MNHEY and CDR2 SMNVEV (reference sequence). CDR3 sequence: CASSFWVGETQYF. In DNA, the CDR3 is TGTGCCAGCAGTTTCTGGGTTGGGGAGACCCAGTACTTC.

This clonotype showed up many times. The chain has TRBV25-1 and TRBJ1-1; D not resolved. The CDR3 consists of 13 residues. Trimming removed 0 bases at V and 4 bases at J, with 6 bases between. CDR1 and CDR2 (germline): MGHDK, SYGVNS. CDR3 loop: CASSEYYPTEAFF. Here the CDR3 DNA reads TGTGCCAGCAGTGAATATTACCCCACTGAAGCTTTCTTT.

The chain joins TRBV10-3 to TRBJ2-5; D assignment may be TRBD1 or TRBD2 (5 bases each). CDR1 and CDR2 from the germline V gene are ENHRY and SYGVKD. With 5 bases removed from V and 1 base from J, the gap between germline ends came to 17 bases. CDR3 length equals 16 residues. The DNA of the CDR3 is TGTGCCATCAGTTTAGGAACAGGTGGGGGCCAAGAGACCCAGTACTTC. This translates into CAISLGTGGGQETQYF.

This clonotype occurred once. With a much larger clone just one base away, this may be a read error. The chain joins TRBV7-9 to TRBJ2-1, with TRBD2 matching over 8 bases. The J call is uncertain, as TRBJ2-7 better fits the DNA end. Germline CDR1 SEHNR, CDR2 FQNEAQ (reference sequence). CDR3 size: 16 residues. CDR3 sequence reads: CASSFIPGLDYNEQYF. The CDR3 DNA is TGTGCCAGCAGCTTTATTCCGGGACTAGACTACAATGAGCAGTACTTC.

The chain uses TRBV6-1 and TRBJ2-4, with D perhaps assigned TRBD1 or TRBD2 (5 bases each). Trimming shortened V by 11 bases and J by 1 base, and 18 bases separated the two germline ends. Germline CDR1 reads MNHNS; CDR2 reads SASEGT. This CDR3 has 15 amino acids. CDR3 nucleotides: TGTGCCGGATCGGACATCGGGACGGCCAAAAACATTCAGTACTTC. Translation: CAGSDIGTAKNIQYF.

This clonotype was observed a few times. This chain links TRBV15 with TRBJ2-1, with D possibly TRBD1 on 5 matching bases. Germline CDR1 reads LNHNV; CDR2 reads YYDKDF (reference sequence). Between the trimmed V and J ends, which lost 3 bases and 9 bases, there was a span of 18 bases. This CDR3 is built from 15 residues. DNA of the CDR3: TGTGCCACCAGCAGGCCCCCTCAGGGATTCGGTGAGCAGTTCTTC. Translation: CATSRPPQGFGEQFF.

This clonotype was observed at least ten times. This chain joins TRBV20-1 and TRBJ2-1, with 10 bases identical to TRBD2. J was trimmed by 8 bases and V by 3 bases; bases with no gene match: 19. This CDR3 contains 18 residues. Per the germline V gene, CDR1 is DFQATT and CDR2 is SNEGSKA (reference sequence). The CDR3: CSASSSWAGSGRYYEQFF. In nucleotides, the CDR3 is TGCAGTGCTAGTTCCTCTTGGGCTGGTAGCGGGAGGTATTATGAGCAGTTCTTC.

Worth noting for this clonotype: Being one base from a much bigger clone, this may be a read error. The V call is TRBV29-1, the J call TRBJ2-7; D not certain. With 0 bases removed from V and 5 bases from J, the gap between germline ends came to 11 bases. Looked up from germline, CDR1 is SQVTM and CDR2 is ANQGSEA. CDR3 size: 13 residues. The CDR3 DNA reads as TGCAGCGTTGAAGACGAAGCTCCCCACGAGCAGTACTTC. This sequence encodes CSVEDEAPHEQYF.

This clonotype was recorded many times. The chain carries TRBV7-2 and TRBJ2-7; possible D gene TRBD2, 6 bases. The CDR3 extends over 15 amino acids. Germline V gives CDR1 SGHTA, CDR2 FQGNSA. Trimming removed 5 bases from V and 1 base from J, with 15 bases in between. CDR3: CASSLRRVTSYEQYF. The CDR3 nucleotides read TGTGCCAGCAGCCTCAGGAGGGTCACGTCCTACGAGCAGTACTTC.

About this clonotype: This may stem from a read error, because a much larger clone lies one nucleotide away. This chain joins TRBV5-1 and TRBJ2-5; 8 positions match TRBD2. Germline V gene lookup returns CDR1 SGHRS and CDR2 YFSETQ. The CDR3 is 16 residues long. Germline trimming cut 4 bases from V and 2 bases from J; bases unmatched to any gene: 10. In nucleotides, the CDR3 is TGCGCCAGCAGCCTAAGGACTAGCAGGGCACAAGAGACCCAGTACTTC. Translated: CASSLRTSRAQETQYF.

Note on this clonotype: One end of the junction is discordant with germline, which a read error may explain. The rearrangement links TRBV3-1 to TRBJ2-1, with D maybe TRBD1 (5 bases). Germline lookup yields CDR1 LGHDT and CDR2 YNNKEL (reference sequence). The CDR3 runs 15 residues. CDR3 DNA: TGTGCCAGCAGCCAAGACCAGGGTTTACACAATGAGCGGTTCTTC. Protein sequence: CASSQDQGLHNERFF.

The chain employs TRBV11-3 and TRBJ2-1, with 10 bases fitting TRBD2. V lost 5 bases to trimming and J lost 9 bases; unmatched junction nucleotides: 13. Germline V gene data show CDR1 as SGHNT and CDR2 as YENEEA. This CDR3 contains 16 residues. CDR3 amino acids: CASSIISGRIRVEQFF. Here the CDR3 DNA reads TGTGCCAGCAGCATCATTAGCGGGAGGATTCGTGTTGAGCAGTTCTTC.

This clonotype was seen only once. A clone one base away is much larger, so this may be a read error. The rearrangement joins TRBV28 to TRBJ2-5, with 13 bases identical to TRBD2. The J call may be mistaken, given a closer DNA end match to TRBJ2-1. Germline assignment: CDR1 MDHEN and CDR2 SYDVKM. The CDR3 loop spans 16 amino acids. The CDR3 loop is CASIMTSGRRQETQFF. CDR3 DNA sequence: TGTGCCAGCATTATGACTAGCGGGAGGCGCCAAGAGACCCAGTTCTTC.

For the CDR3, the DNA is TGTGCCAGCAGCCAACGCCCTGGTTCTGGCTACACCTTC. Amino acids: CASSQRPGSGYTF. The chain employs TRBV7-3 and TRBJ1-2, with D unresolved. Germline values: CDR1 SGHTA, CDR2 FQGTGA. The CDR3 length is 13 residues. With 5 bases removed from V and 7 bases from J, the gap between germline ends came to 14 bases.